This entry features one T cell receptor beta chain sequence. What it binds is unknown. The CDR3 consists of 14 residues. Trimming shortened V by 6 bases and J by 2 bases, and 12 bases separated the two germline ends. CDR1 and CDR2 from the germline V gene are MDHEN and SYDVKM. The PCR used 60 Vbeta and 13 Jbeta primers. Clones were sequenced by immunoSEQ multiplex PCR, and TCRdb holds only the in-frame ones, with some missing. This repertoire shows hundreds of thousands of clones, 75% to 80% found once; its top ten account for approximately 2%. The data belong to a study of cytomegalovirus exposure and HLA in healthy donors. Background on the study: Earlier, fewer than 130 million unique TCR beta sequences were recovered from roughly 200 million T cells by an analysis. Findings of the study overall: Most of the TCR beta V segments (in an earlier analysis) were productive either about 87% or about 30% of the time. Researchers reported in a later analysis that a missense DCLRE1C variant was tied to TCR beta V- and J-gene trimming. A classifier reportedly called cytomegalovirus status with high sensitivity and specificity.

The J gene is TRBJ2-3, the V gene TRBV28, with D tentatively TRBD2 (6 bases). The sequence came from a male donor in good health and CMV-seronegative. Sequencing was done on a sample of PBMCs. The CDR3 DNA sequence: TGTGCCAGCAGCGGACTACCCCCCACAGATACGCAGTATTTT. It is translated as CASSGLPPTDTQYF.